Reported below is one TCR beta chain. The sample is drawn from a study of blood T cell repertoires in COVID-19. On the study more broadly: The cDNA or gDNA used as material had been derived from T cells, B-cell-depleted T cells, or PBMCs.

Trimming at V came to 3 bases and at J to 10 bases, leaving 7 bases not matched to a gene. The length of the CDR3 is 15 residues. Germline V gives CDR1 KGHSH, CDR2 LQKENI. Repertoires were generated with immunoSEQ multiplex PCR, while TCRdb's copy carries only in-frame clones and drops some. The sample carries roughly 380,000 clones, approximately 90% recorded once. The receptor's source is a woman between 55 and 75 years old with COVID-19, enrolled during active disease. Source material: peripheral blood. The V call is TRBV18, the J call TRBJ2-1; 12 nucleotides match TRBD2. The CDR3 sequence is CASSPLAGGSVEQFF. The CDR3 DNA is TGTGCCAGCTCACCTCTAGCGGGGGGGTCTGTCGAGCAGTTCTTC.